What follows is one T cell receptor beta chain and its context. In Seattle, patients joined the study during active infection and were tracked longitudinally. Trimming took 4 bases from V and 3 from J, leaving 9 bases between them. The CDR3 totals 13 residues. The germline CDR1 and CDR2 sequences are LGHDT and YNNKEL (reference sequence). These data are taken from a study of blood T cell repertoires in COVID-19. Study in general: Italy, Spain and the United States were the sources of the convalescent and acute COVID-19 samples. T cells, B-cell-depleted T cells, or PBMCs provided the cDNA or gDNA that served as material.

Authors' analysis steps: Researchers report that nucleated cell counts were estimated from reference gene primer amplification. TCRdb's copy holds only in-frame clones and misses some; the assay was immunoSEQ multiplex PCR. V and J calls and clone size are as listed in that table; D and trimming were resolved from the DNA. The sample shows 250,000 to 350,000 clones, over 75% of them seen only once. The clonotype comes from a human donor with COVID-19, enrolled during active disease. The donor label of this sample is uncertain. Sequencing used peripheral blood. The V gene is TRBV3-1 (or the pseudogene TRBV3-2), the J gene TRBJ1-2; D gene uncertain. The CDR3 protein is CASSPDSDYGYTF. CDR3 in DNA: TGTGCCAGCAGCCCCGACTCAGACTATGGCTACACCTTC.